This entry lists 26 T cell receptor beta chains sequenced from one sample in a study of CD8 T cells in ankylosing spondylitis. In TCRdb, the 5' RACE reads were re-called with MiXCR into one record per CDR3 protein. The table includes approximately 300,000 distinct CDR3 sequences, 20% detected once. Input material: blood, either unsorted or a sorted T cell fraction (not recorded which). These receptors all come from a male donor with ankylosing spondylitis or in good health (not recorded which).

The V gene is TRBV5-1, the J gene TRBJ2-5, with D hard to call. CDR3 length: 12 residues. CDR1 and CDR2 (germline): SGHRS, YFSETQ. The V and J ends lost 4 bases and 3 bases respectively, with 7 bases between them. CDR3 bases: TGCGCCAGCAGCCTTAACAAAGAGACCCAGTACTTC. It yields the protein CASSLNKETQYF.

This chain links TRBV5-1 with TRBJ2-5; 7 bases align to TRBD1. Germline V gene lookup returns CDR1 SGHRS and CDR2 YFSETQ. The CDR3 runs to 14 residues. Losses at the gene ends were 4 bases for V and 4 bases for J; bases not matched to a gene: 7. For the CDR3, the DNA is TGCGCCAGCAGCCCGGGACAGATTCTAGAGACCCAGTACTTC. This encodes CASSPGQILETQYF.

This clonotype was picked up a small number of times. The rearrangement uses TRBV5-1 and TRBJ2-1; 8 bases match TRBD2. V was pared by 2 bases and J by 3 bases, with 7 bases of the junction left unmatched. CDR3 length equals 16 residues. Germline-derived CDR1 and CDR2 are SGHRS and YFSETQ. As DNA, the CDR3 is TGCGCCAGCAGCTTTTCCCTTACTAGCGGCTACAATGAGCAGTTCTTC. As protein: CASSFSLTSGYNEQFF.

Here the CDR3 reads CASNRDYSNEQFF. The CDR3 DNA is TGTGCCAGTAACCGGGACTACAGCAATGAGCAGTTCTTC. The V call is TRBV19, the J call TRBJ2-1; 7 bases are shared with TRBD2. The CDR3 is 13 residues long. Germline CDR1 is LNHDA and CDR2 is SQIVND (reference sequence). The junction had 6 bases not matched to a gene; V was cut back by 7 bases and J by 6 bases.

The chain has TRBV28 and TRBJ2-3; 9 nucleotides line up with TRBD2. The V gene's germline CDR1 is MDHEN and CDR2 SYDVKM. V was clipped by 4 bases and J by 3 bases; unmatched bases: 11. The CDR3 is 17 residues long. This CDR3 reads CASSWSVASGITDTQYF. The CDR3 DNA reads TGTGCCAGCAGTTGGTCGGTGGCTAGCGGGATAACAGATACGCAGTATTTT.

The table lists this clonotype with a count of one. J is TRBJ2-1 and V is TRBV5-1; 7 bases match TRBD1. The CDR3 has 14 residues. Germline loops: CDR1 SGHRS, CDR2 YFSETQ. Unmatched junction bases numbered 8, after V lost 2 bases and J lost 9 bases. The CDR3: CASSLRQGEREQFF. CDR3 bases: TGCGCCAGCAGCTTACGACAGGGTGAGCGTGAGCAGTTCTTC.

The chain employs TRBV10-3 and TRBJ2-3, with D hard to call. V lost 0 bases, J lost 2 bases, and 12 bases lay in between. This CDR3 spans 16 amino acids. Per the germline V gene, CDR1 is ENHRY and CDR2 is SYGVKD. CDR3 in DNA: TGTGCCATCAGTGAGTCTGTGGGCATATCCACAGATACGCAGTATTTT. Protein product: CAISESVGISTDTQYF.

This clonotype has at least ten counts. This chain joins TRBV5-1 and TRBJ2-1; D assignment may be TRBD1 or TRBD2 (5 bases each). The germline V gene has CDR1 SGHRS and CDR2 YFSETQ. V was cut by 0 bases and J by 6 bases, with 16 bases left in between. This CDR3 region has 16 residues. The CDR3 coding sequence is TGCGCCAGCAGCTTGGAGGGTCAGGGCGGGTTCAATGAGCAGTTCTTC. Translating it yields CASSLEGQGGFNEQFF.

This chain uses TRBV28 with TRBJ2-7; either TRBD1 or TRBD2 may supply D (5 bases each). The V gene's germline CDR1 is MDHEN and CDR2 SYDVKM. The CDR3 totals 12 residues. The germline V and J ends were trimmed by 9 bases and 7 bases, with 16 bases remaining between them. This CDR3 reads CASTGRGREQYV. In DNA form, the CDR3 reads TGTGCCAGTACAGGACGGGGAAGGGAGCAGTACGTC.

The chain has TRBV7-8 and TRBJ1-3; weak D call: TRBD1 (6 bases). The ends were cut back, 3 bases at V and 2 bases at J, with 11 bases in the middle. The V gene's germline CDR1 is SGHVS and CDR2 FQNEAQ. The CDR3 covers 15 residues. The chain's CDR3 is CASSLGRGPGNTIYF. DNA of the CDR3: TGTGCCAGCAGCTTGGGCAGGGGTCCTGGAAACACCATATATTTT.

In its sample, this clonotype was seen a few times. The CDR3 loop reads CSVPPTSGVDEQFF. CDR3 nucleotide sequence: TGCAGCGTCCCCCCCACTAGCGGGGTTGATGAGCAGTTCTTC. The chain is built from TRBV29-1 and TRBJ2-1; TRBD2 agrees at 10 bases. V dropped 6 bases and J dropped 8; count of bases not matched to a gene: 10. Germline V gene sequence: CDR1 SQVTM, CDR2 ANQGSEA. The CDR3 consists of 14 residues.

This clonotype was found a few times. V usage is TRBV29-1 and J usage is TRBJ2-1, with 12 positions matching TRBD2. The CDR3 contains 17 residues. Germline V gene lookup returns CDR1 SQVTM and CDR2 ANQGSEA. Trimming took 3 bases from V and 7 from J; bases not matched to a gene: 13. CDR3 DNA sequence: TGCAGCGTTGAGGGACTAGCGGGCAATCAGGTGGAGAATGAGCAGTTCTTC. This codes for CSVEGLAGNQVENEQFF.

This clonotype has more than one count but fewer than ten. Written as DNA, the CDR3 is TGTGCCAGCAGCCCTGGGGGGGCCTACAATGAGCAGTTCTTC. As protein: CASSPGGAYNEQFF. The rearrangement joins TRBV14 to TRBJ2-1; TRBD2 aligns across 7 bases. This CDR3 contains 14 residues. Germline V gene lookup returns CDR1 SGHDN and CDR2 FVKESK. Germline trimming cut 4 bases from V and 2 bases from J; bases unmatched to any gene: 2.

The DNA of the CDR3 is TGCAGGGGGACCGGGACTAGCGACCACAATGAGCAGTTCTTC. Translation gives CRGTGTSDHNEQFF. J is TRBJ2-1 and V is TRBV20-1, with 10 bases lining up with TRBD2. CDR3 length: 14 residues. Per the germline V gene, CDR1 is DFQATT and CDR2 is SNEGSKA (reference sequence).

This clonotype was picked up a small number of times. The chain has TRBV24-1 and TRBJ2-3; tentative D call: TRBD1 (6 bases). Germline V gene sequence: CDR1 KGHDR, CDR2 SFDVKD. Trimming cost V 2 bases and J 3 bases, with 11 bases left between them. The CDR3 has 15 residues. CDR3 nucleotide sequence: TGTGCCACCAGTGATTCACAGGGTAGGACAGATACGCAGTATTTT. It encodes CATSDSQGRTDTQYF.

This clonotype was picked up a small number of times. The CDR3 region has the DNA TGTGCCAGCAGTTTTACCCCCCGGGGGCACACCGGGGAGCTGTTTTTT. It encodes CASSFTPRGHTGELFF. The chain recombines TRBV12-3 or TRBV12-4 with TRBJ2-2; D could derive from TRBD1 or TRBD2 (6 bases each). The CDR3 contains 16 residues. Deletions cut 3 bases from V and 3 bases from J, with 14 bases between.

This clonotype was recorded a few times. The chain is built from TRBV4-2 and TRBJ2-5, with a weak D call TRBD1 (5 bases). CDR1 is LGHNA, CDR2 YNFKEQ, per germline. The CDR3 consists of 15 residues. Trimming removed 0 bases from V and 7 bases from J, with 15 bases in between. The CDR3 DNA reads TGTGCCAGCAGCCAAGATAGAACAGGTTGGATGACCCAGTACTTC. This sequence encodes CASSQDRTGWMTQYF.

The chain employs TRBV5-8 and TRBJ2-3; D possibly uses TRBD1 or TRBD2 (5 bases each). V was shortened by 1 base and J by 4 bases, with 10 bases between the two germline ends. The length of the CDR3 is 14 residues. In germline, CDR1 is SGHTS, CDR2 YDEGEE. CDR3 amino acids: CASSLLRDADTQYF. CDR3 DNA sequence: TGTGCCAGCAGCTTGTTAAGGGACGCAGATACGCAGTATTTT.

In its sample, this clonotype was seen many times. V gene TRBV5-1 combines with J gene TRBJ2-1, with D tentatively TRBD1 or TRBD2 (5 bases each). V was clipped by 4 bases and J by 4 bases, with 9 bases between them. From germline, CDR1 is SGHRS and CDR2 YFSETQ. The CDR3 loop spans 13 amino acids. CDR3 residues: CASSPGLYNEQFF. The CDR3 nucleotides read TGCGCCAGCAGCCCGGGGCTTTACAATGAGCAGTTCTTC.

V gene TRBV12-3 or TRBV12-4 combines with J gene TRBJ1-1; TRBD1 aligns across 10 bases. Losses at the gene ends were 4 bases for V and 4 bases for J; bases not matched to a gene: 6. CDR3 size: 15 residues. The CDR3 DNA follows: TGTGCCAGCAGTTCCGACAGGGGGCGGGGCACTGAAGCTTTCTTT. It specifies CASSSDRGRGTEAFF.

This clonotype was recorded a few times. The chain joins TRBV15 to TRBJ1-6; 8 bases line up with TRBD1. The V gene's germline CDR1 is LNHNV and CDR2 YYDKDF (reference sequence). After removal of 2 bases from V and 7 bases from J, the junction contained 4 bases not matched to a gene. The length of the CDR3 is 15 residues. CDR3 in DNA: TGTGCCACCAGCAGACGGACAGGGAACAATTCACCCCTCCACTTT. Translated: CATSRRTGNNSPLHF.

The table lists this clonotype with many counts. The chain joins TRBV2 to TRBJ2-3; D remains ambiguous. CDR1 and CDR2 (germline): SNHLY, FYNNEI. CDR3 size: 15 residues. Trimming pared 1 base from V and 3 bases from J, leaving 11 bases between. CDR3 in DNA: TGTGCCAGCAGTGAAGGTTTGGGTCGTACAGATACGCAGTATTTT. This translates into CASSEGLGRTDTQYF.

This clonotype was picked up a small number of times. The chain recombines TRBV20-1 with TRBJ1-4; no firm D call. The CDR3 runs 14 residues. With 6 bases removed from V and 0 bases from J, the gap between germline ends came to 11 bases. From germline, CDR1 is DFQATT and CDR2 SNEGSKA (reference sequence). The CDR3 protein is CSANPVATNEKLFF. The CDR3 coding sequence is TGCAGTGCAAATCCAGTTGCAACTAATGAAAAACTGTTTTTT.

This clonotype occurred a few times. V and J are TRBV3-1 and TRBJ2-1; 8 bases agree with TRBD2. J gave up 5 bases and V 3 bases, and 3 bases lay outside the gene matches. The CDR3 length is 14 residues. The germline gives CDR1 LGHDT, CDR2 YNNKEL (reference sequence). In DNA, the CDR3 is TGTGCCAGCAGCCATTGGCGGGGGGACAATGAGCAGTTCTTC. This codes for CASSHWRGDNEQFF.

The V call is TRBV10-3, the J call TRBJ2-1; possibly TRBD2 for D (6 bases). CDR3 size: 16 residues. CDR1 is ENHRY and CDR2 is SYGVKD in the germline V gene. Deletions cut 0 bases from V and 6 bases from J, with 15 bases between. CDR3 nucleotides: TGTGCCATCAGTGAGTCGAACCCGGGAGTCGGCAATGAGCAGTTCTTC. Its translation: CAISESNPGVGNEQFF.

J is TRBJ2-3 and V is TRBV7-8; D unresolved. Germline CDR1 and CDR2: SGHVS and FQNEAQ. This CDR3 has 14 residues. V was shortened by 2 bases and J by 3 bases, with 9 bases between the two germline ends. This CDR3 reads CASSLKEFTDTQYF. In nucleotides, the CDR3 is TGTGCCAGCAGCTTAAAGGAGTTTACAGATACGCAGTATTTT.